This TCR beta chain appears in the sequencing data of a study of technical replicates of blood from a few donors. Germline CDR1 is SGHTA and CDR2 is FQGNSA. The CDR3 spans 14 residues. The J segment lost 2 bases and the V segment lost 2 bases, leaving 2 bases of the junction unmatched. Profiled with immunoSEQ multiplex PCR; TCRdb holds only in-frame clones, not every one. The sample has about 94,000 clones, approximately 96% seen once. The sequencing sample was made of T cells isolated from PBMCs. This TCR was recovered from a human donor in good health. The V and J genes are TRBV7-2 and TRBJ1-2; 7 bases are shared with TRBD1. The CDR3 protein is CASSLRQGNYGYTF. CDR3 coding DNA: TGTGCCAGCAGCTTACGACAGGGAAACTATGGCTACACCTTC.